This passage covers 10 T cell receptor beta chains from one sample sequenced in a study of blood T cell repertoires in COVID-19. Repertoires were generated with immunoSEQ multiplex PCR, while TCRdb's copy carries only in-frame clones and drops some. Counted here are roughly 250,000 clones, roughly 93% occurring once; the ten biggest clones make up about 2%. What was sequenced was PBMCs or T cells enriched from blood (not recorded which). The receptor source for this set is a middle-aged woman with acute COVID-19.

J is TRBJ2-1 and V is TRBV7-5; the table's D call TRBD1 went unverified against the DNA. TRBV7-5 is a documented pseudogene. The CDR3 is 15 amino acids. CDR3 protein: CVRSSRGQGGDEQFF. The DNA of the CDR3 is TGTGTCAGAAGCTCTCGAGGACAGGGTGGTGATGAGCAGTTCTTC.

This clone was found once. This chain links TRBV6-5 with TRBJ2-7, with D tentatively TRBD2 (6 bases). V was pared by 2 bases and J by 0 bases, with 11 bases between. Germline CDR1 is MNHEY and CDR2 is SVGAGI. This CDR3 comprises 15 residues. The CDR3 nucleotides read TGTGCCAGCAGTTACGGCGGGGCCTCCTCCTACGAGCAGTACTTC. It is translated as CASSYGGASSYEQYF.

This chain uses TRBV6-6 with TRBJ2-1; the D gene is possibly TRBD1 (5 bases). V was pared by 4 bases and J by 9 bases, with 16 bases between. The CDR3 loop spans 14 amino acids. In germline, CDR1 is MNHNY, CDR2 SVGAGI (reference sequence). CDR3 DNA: TGTGCCAGCAGTTCCCACCAACTTCAGGGTGAGCAGTTCTTC. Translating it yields CASSSHQLQGEQFF.

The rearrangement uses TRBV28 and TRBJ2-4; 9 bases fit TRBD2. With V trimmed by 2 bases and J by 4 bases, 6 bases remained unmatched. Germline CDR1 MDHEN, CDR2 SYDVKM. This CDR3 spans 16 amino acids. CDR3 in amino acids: CASSLESAGGKNIQYF. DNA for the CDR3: TGTGCCAGCAGTTTAGAGTCGGCGGGGGGGAAAAACATTCAGTACTTC.

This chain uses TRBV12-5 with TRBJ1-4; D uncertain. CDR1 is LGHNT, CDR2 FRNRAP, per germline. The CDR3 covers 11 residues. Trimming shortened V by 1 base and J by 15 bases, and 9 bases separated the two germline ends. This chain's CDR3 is CASGLETKMFF. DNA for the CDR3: TGTGCTAGTGGTTTGGAAACAAAGATGTTTTTT.

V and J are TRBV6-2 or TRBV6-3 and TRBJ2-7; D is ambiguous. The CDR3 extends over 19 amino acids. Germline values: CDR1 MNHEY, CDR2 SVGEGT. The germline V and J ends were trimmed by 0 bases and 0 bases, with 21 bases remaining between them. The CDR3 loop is CASSYSKRGVAESSYEQYF. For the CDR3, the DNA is TGTGCCAGCAGTTACTCTAAAAGAGGAGTAGCCGAGAGCTCCTACGAGCAGTACTTC.

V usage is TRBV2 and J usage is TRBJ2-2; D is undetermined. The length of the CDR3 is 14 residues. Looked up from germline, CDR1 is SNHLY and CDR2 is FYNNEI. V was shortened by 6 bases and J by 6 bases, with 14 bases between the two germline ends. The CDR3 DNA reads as TGTGCCAGCAGCCTCCGCTATATGGCCGGGGAGCTGTTTTTT. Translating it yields CASSLRYMAGELFF.

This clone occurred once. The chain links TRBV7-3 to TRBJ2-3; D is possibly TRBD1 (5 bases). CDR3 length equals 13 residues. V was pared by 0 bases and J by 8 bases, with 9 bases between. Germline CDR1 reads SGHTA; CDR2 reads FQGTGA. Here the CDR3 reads CASSLTTQGTQYF. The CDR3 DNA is TGTGCCAGCAGCTTAACTACTCAGGGTACGCAGTATTTT.

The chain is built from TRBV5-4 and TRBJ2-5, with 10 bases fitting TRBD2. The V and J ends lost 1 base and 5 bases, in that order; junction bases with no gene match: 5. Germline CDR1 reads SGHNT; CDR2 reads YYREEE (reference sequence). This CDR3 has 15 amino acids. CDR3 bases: TGTGCCAGCAGCTTGCGCCTAGCGGGAGTTGAGACCCAGTACTTC. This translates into CASSLRLAGVETQYF.

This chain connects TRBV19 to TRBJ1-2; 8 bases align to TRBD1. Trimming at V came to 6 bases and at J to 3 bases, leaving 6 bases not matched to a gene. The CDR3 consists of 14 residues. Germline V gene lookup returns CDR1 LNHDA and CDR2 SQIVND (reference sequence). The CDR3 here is CASRLTGGDYGYTF. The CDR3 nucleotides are TGTGCCAGTAGGCTAACAGGGGGTGACTATGGCTACACCTTC.